The sequence of this T cell receptor beta chain was determined in a study of T cell clonotyping in hematopoietic cell transplantation. Libraries were prepared by immunoSEQ multiplex PCR; TCRdb keeps only in-frame clonotypes and omits some of them. The profile shows approximately 39,000 clones, 95% of them singletons. The CDR3 totals 15 residues. The V and J ends lost 2 bases and 6 bases, in that order; junction bases with no gene match: 7. CDR1 and CDR2 from the germline V gene are SGHTA and FQGTGA. This clone was counted once. The time point here: recipient sample about 28 days before transplant, after cytoreduction. Blood collection times were about day -28 and days 30, 100, 180 posttransplant.

Specimen: peripheral blood mononuclear cells, collected before stem cell transplant. The origin of this receptor is a man between 35 and 55 years old with chronic myeloid leukemia. Some clones in this sample may be carry-over from other donors' samples. The chain employs TRBV7-3 and TRBJ1-5; TRBD1 matches at 7 bases. CDR3 nucleotide sequence: TGTGCCAGCAGCTTACCTGACAGGGAGGGTCAGCCCCAGCATTTT. It codes for CASSLPDREGQPQHF.